Reported below is one T cell receptor (beta chain). Its target is unknown. The V and J ends lost 0 bases and 0 bases, in that order; junction bases with no gene match: 4. CDR1 is SGHRS, CDR2 YFSETQ, per germline. The CDR3 extends over 16 amino acids. TCRdb recomputed calls from the 5' RACE reads with MiXCR, one row per CDR3 protein. This sample carries over 400,000 distinct CDR3 sequences, 20% to 25% of them seen once, and the ten largest clones take over 10%. These data come from a study of T-cell memory formation after mild COVID-19. General study findings and limits: CD4+ contracting clones were mainly CM and EM; CD8+ ones, EMRA.

This clonotype was obtained from an adult woman who had mild COVID-19 (a few samples of this study predate the infection). Cell type and time point are not known. The sequenced material came from PBMCs or a T cell subset sorted from them (not recorded which). V usage is TRBV5-1 and J usage is TRBJ2-3; 7 bases are a match to TRBD2. The CDR3 DNA reads as TGCGCCAGCAGCTTGGGGACTAGTACTAGCACAGATACGCAGTATTTT. It translates to CASSLGTSTSTDTQYF.